This is a list of T cell receptor beta chains from one sample in a study of T-cell reconstitution after alpha-beta-depleted transplantation in children. Via MiXCR, TCRdb re-called the PCR reads, giving one row per CDR3 protein. The table has around 490,000 distinct CDR3 sequences, roughly an eighth seen once; the top ten hold 13% to 15%. Sequencing was performed on PBMCs, mostly from graft donor cells, taken 180 days after TCRalphabeta/CD19-depleted stem cell transplant. The source is a female patient between 2 and 15 years old who had a stem cell transplant for aplastic anemia, so the T cells may come from the graft donor. CDR3s include the opening cysteine and the closing phenylalanine or tryptophan. D genes are given only for firm matches. Size is stated for part of the rows, as once, few or many counts, or as a class when the clone is expanded.

v_call,clone_size,j_call,d_call,cdr3_nt,cdr3_aa
TRBV11-1,NA,TRBJ2-4,NA,TGTGCCAGCATCTTGGGACCCCGGGGGACCCTAGCCAAAAACATTCAGTACTTC,CASILGPRGTLAKNIQYF
TRBV29-1,few,TRBJ2-5,TRBD2,TGCAGCGTCGTCAGCGGGAGTTGGGAGACCCAGTACTTC,CSVVSGSWETQYF
TRBV27,NA,TRBJ2-5,NA,TGTGCCAGCAGTCCCGCGACTTGGGAAGAGACCCAGTACTTC,CASSPATWEETQYF
TRBV5-1,NA,TRBJ2-1,TRBD2,TGCGCCAGCAGCATTGGACTAGCGGACTACAATGAGCAGTTCTTC,CASSIGLADYNEQFF
TRBV4-1,NA,TRBJ2-7,NA,TGCGCCAGCAGCCAAGCCCCGCTAGCAGACTACTCCTACGAGCAGTACTTC,CASSQAPLADYSYEQYF
TRBV7-6,NA,TRBJ1-4,NA,TGTGCCAGCAGCTTACGAGGGAGAAATGAAAAACTGTTTTTT,CASSLRGRNEKLFF
TRBV7-9,few,TRBJ1-1,TRBD1,TGTGCCAGCAGCCTCACAGGGGGCTTCACTGAAGCTTTCTTT,CASSLTGGFTEAFF
TRBV7-2,many,TRBJ2-2,NA,TGTGCCAGCAGCTTAAAGATGGGGGCCGGGGAGCTGTTTTTT,CASSLKMGAGELFF
TRBV29-1,many,TRBJ2-4,NA,TGCAGCGTTGTGGCGGGCCCGACGGGGAACATTCAGTACTTC,CSVVAGPTGNIQYF
TRBV14,NA,TRBJ1-5,TRBD1,TGTGCCAGCAGCCAGACAGGGTCCCGGCAGCCCCAGCATTTT,CASSQTGSRQPQHF
TRBV20-1,NA,TRBJ2-3,NA,TGCAGTGCCAAACCCTTTATAGCGGTTAAGACAGATACGCAGTATTTT,CSAKPFIAVKTDTQYF
TRBV7-9,few,TRBJ2-1,NA,TGTGCCAGCAGCGGAGGAGGACAGAGCCCTAATGAGCAGTTCTTC,CASSGGGQSPNEQFF
TRBV20-1,NA,TRBJ2-1,TRBD2,TGCAGTGCTCCGCGCGGGGGAATAAGCTCCTACAATGAGCAGTTCTTC,CSAPRGGISSYNEQFF
TRBV6-1,few,TRBJ2-7,TRBD1,TGTGCCATCGGGAGGGACAGGGGCTCCTACGAGCAGTACTTC,CAIGRDRGSYEQYF
TRBV28,few,TRBJ2-7,NA,TGTGCCAGCAGCCTAGACAGCCCTTCCGAGCAGTACTTC,CASSLDSPSEQYF
TRBV28,few,TRBJ2-1,NA,TGTGCCAGCAGTTTATACGGGAGAGGCGTTAATGAGCAGTTCTTC,CASSLYGRGVNEQFF
TRBV20-1,few,TRBJ2-1,TRBD2,TGCAGTGCTAGAGATCTTCAACCGGGAGGAGCCTACAATGAGCAGTTCTTC,CSARDLQPGGAYNEQFF
TRBV12-3/TRBV12-4,few,TRBJ2-1,TRBD1,TGTGCCAGCAGTGCCAGACAGGGTTTACTCCTCAATGAGCAGTTCTTC,CASSARQGLLLNEQFF
TRBV20-1,NA,TRBJ2-5,TRBD2,TGCAGTGCTAGAGCCCTTACTTGGCGGGAGGATTTGGAGACCCAGTACTTC,CSARALTWREDLETQYF
TRBV7-2,NA,TRBJ2-2,NA,TGTGCCAGCAGCCCGGAGGGGACCCCGACCGGGGAGCTGTTTTTT,CASSPEGTPTGELFF
TRBV18,NA,TRBJ1-2,NA,TGTGCCAGCTCACCATGGCGCAGAGTTAACTATGGCTACACCTTC,CASSPWRRVNYGYTF
TRBV18,NA,TRBJ2-5,TRBD1,TGTGCCAGCTCAGTCACCGGGACAGGGTTTGAGACCCAGTACTTC,CASSVTGTGFETQYF
TRBV10-3,NA,TRBJ1-2,NA,TGTGCCATCAGTCGGGAGACTAACTATGGCTACACCTTC,CAISRETNYGYTF
TRBV7-2,NA,TRBJ1-6,TRBD1,TGTGCCAGCAGCTTCTTGGGACAGCAAAATTCACCCCTCCACTTT,CASSFLGQQNSPLHF
TRBV5-6,NA,TRBJ2-1,TRBD2,TGTGCCAGCAGCCTTAGCGGGAGAGGGGGGGTTAGGTTCTACAATGAGCAGTTCTTC,CASSLSGRGGVRFYNEQFF
TRBV18,few,TRBJ2-3,TRBD1,TGTGCCAGCTCACACCGCAGGACAGGGGACACAGATACGCAGTATTTT,CASSHRRTGDTDTQYF
TRBV20-1,few,TRBJ1-2,NA,TGCAGTGCTAGAGTTCCCAGCGGGAACTATGGCTACACCTTC,CSARVPSGNYGYTF
TRBV7-2,NA,TRBJ2-7,NA,TGTGCCAGCAGCCCCCGACGCTACGAGCAGTACTTC,CASSPRRYEQYF
TRBV25-1,many,TRBJ2-1,TRBD2,TGTGCCAGCAGGCCGTTTGGGACTAGCTACAATGAGCAGTTCTTC,CASRPFGTSYNEQFF
TRBV5-6,NA,TRBJ2-2,TRBD1,TGTGCCAGCAGCTTGGGACAGGGGTTTCCCGGGGAGCTGTTTTTT,CASSLGQGFPGELFF
TRBV14,few,TRBJ2-3,NA,TGTGCCAGCAGCCAAGATACCGGGACCATTTACCTCACAGATACGCAGTATTTT,CASSQDTGTIYLTDTQYF
TRBV28,NA,TRBJ2-2,NA,TGTGCCAGCAGTGAACGAGCCGGGGAGCTGTTTTTT,CASSERAGELFF
TRBV5-1,NA,TRBJ2-5,NA,TGCGCCAGCAAGTACCAAGAGACCCAGTACTTC,CASKYQETQYF
TRBV7-2,few,TRBJ2-3,TRBD2,TGTGCCAGCAGCCCTCGCCTAGCGGGATACCCCACAGATACGCAGTATTTT,CASSPRLAGYPTDTQYF
TRBV29-1,many,TRBJ2-1,TRBD2,TGCAGCTCCGGGGGGATAGAGCAGTTCTTC,CSSGGIEQFF
TRBV12-3/TRBV12-4,NA,TRBJ2-5,NA,TGTGCCAGCAGTTTTGTAGGAGTAGAGACCCAGTACTTC,CASSFVGVETQYF
TRBV12-3/TRBV12-4,NA,TRBJ2-3,TRBD2,TGTGCCAGCAGTCTTCCGGGACTAGCGGGGGGCACAGATACGCAGTATTTT,CASSLPGLAGGTDTQYF
TRBV7-2,NA,TRBJ2-1,NA,TGTGCCAGCAGCTTAGTGCTATACCTCCCCTACAATGAGCAGTTCTTC,CASSLVLYLPYNEQFF
TRBV12-3/TRBV12-4,NA,TRBJ2-5,TRBD2,TGTGCCAGCAGTTTAGCCGGCGGGAGGTCAGAGACCCAGTACTTC,CASSLAGGRSETQYF
TRBV4-2,many,TRBJ1-5,NA,TGTGCCAGCAGCCAAGATAAGGGAGTTGGTCAGCCCCAGCATTTT,CASSQDKGVGQPQHF
TRBV18,NA,TRBJ2-3,NA,TGTGCCAGCTCACCACCGGGGGTGCAGTATTTT,CASSPPGVQYF